A selection of T cell receptor beta chains follows, all from one sample in a study of OX40 agonist ivuxolimab in advanced cancers. Libraries were prepared by immunoSEQ multiplex PCR; TCRdb keeps only in-frame clonotypes and omits some of them. This table holds some 70,000 clones, about 91% found once. The specimen was CD4+ or CD8+ T cells sorted from blood, collected in a trial of the OX40 agonist ivuxolimab. The receptor set was obtained from an adult with an advanced solid tumor such as melanoma, head and neck, liver or kidney cancer. The conserved cysteine and the conserved F or W are not part of the CDR3 here. The order of the fields is V gene, J gene, CDR3 protein.

TRBV7-9	TRBJ2-3	ASSHGLAGGPNTDTQY
TRBV30	TRBJ2-1	AWDRWRGAEQF
TRBV19	TRBJ2-1	ASSIAQGGGNEQF
TRBV9	TRBJ2-1	ASSVALGNNEQF
TRBV18	TRBJ2-5	ASSPSGGIQETQY
TRBV2	TRBJ2-1	ASSGVGGGQPEQF
TRBV7-6	TRBJ1-3	ASSQSSTSWGNTIY
TRBV2	TRBJ2-2	AEGTNTGELF
TRBV2	TRBJ1-3	ASSEPTGSGNTIY
TRBV7-9	TRBJ2-1	ASSLMAGVDEQF
TRBV5-1	TRBJ1-1	ASSLGWGAVNTEAF
TRBV9	TRBJ1-6	ASSVDSRTKDSPLH
TRBV5-1	TRBJ1-4	ASSLVAGGEKLF
TRBV27	TRBJ2-2	ASSSHDRTGELF
TRBV30	TRBJ1-5	AWSVGARGVQPQH
TRBV7-8	TRBJ2-1	ASSLDRGGEQF
TRBV5-1	TRBJ1-5	ASSLDGVQSNQPQH
TRBV29-1	TRBJ2-6	SVEAQGRTLVSGANVLT
TRBV6-5	TRBJ1-6	ASSSGDSNSPLH
TRBV2	TRBJ2-7	ASSEARGSYEQY
TRBV5-1	TRBJ2-7	ASSLFSAVAEQY
TRBV5-1	TRBJ2-3	ASSHDSTDTQY
TRBV7-3	TRBJ2-1	ASRPSGDSVNEQF
TRBV15	TRBJ2-3	ATSRVAASGRYTQY
TRBV10-1	TRBJ2-7	ASSEPGAGSPYEQY
TRBV5-4	TRBJ2-7	ASSTDNSYEQY
TRBV5-5	TRBJ1-1	ASSSTAAQQGSEAF
TRBV5-5	TRBJ2-2	ASSLYFYTNTGELF
TRBV6-1	TRBJ1-5	ASSINRSNQPQH
TRBV5-4	TRBJ2-5	ACEQKNQETQY
TRBV30	TRBJ1-3	AWKGGLLSGNTIY
TRBV6-6	TRBJ2-1	ASSRGTSGGNEQF
TRBV30	TRBJ1-2	AWSVADRYNDGYT